This T cell receptor (beta chain) is drawn from a study of regulatory T cells in long-lasting Graves disease. The CDR3 has 16 amino acids. J gave up 2 bases and V 6 bases, and 8 bases lay outside the gene matches. The germline CDR1 and CDR2 sequences are MNHNS and SASEGT. Libraries of TCR beta came from iRepertoire HTBI primers plus Arm-PCR of CDR3 regions. Using its own MiXCR run on the multiplex PCR reads, TCRdb lists one record per CDR3 protein. In the table there are hundreds of thousands of distinct CDR3 sequences, roughly 15% of which are singletons. The sample's time point: newly diagnosed GD, antithyroid drugs for less than 3 months. Extracted RNA from PBMCs served as the source of the TCR library. This clonotype appeared many times. This sample also belongs to another study, concerning T cells in Graves' hyperthyroidism and ophthalmopathy.

The sequence was obtained from a woman between 25 and 40 years old with Graves disease. Sequences were derived from peripheral blood mononuclear cells (PBMCs), sampled at new diagnosis, from a patient treated with antithyroid drugs. The genes are TRBV6-1 and TRBJ2-1; 9 nucleotides align to TRBD2. CDR3 loop: CASSEPRLAAYNEQFF. In DNA form, the CDR3 reads TGTGCCAGCAGCGAACCGAGACTAGCGGCCTACAATGAGCAGTTCTTC.